This record concerns one TCR beta chain sequence. Survey-level TCR beta sequencing used the immunoSEQ assay. TCRdb's copy holds only in-frame clones and misses some; the assay was immunoSEQ multiplex PCR. The data show about 68,000 clones, with about 93% seen just once and 4% to 4.5% held by the top ten. CDR3 length: 16 residues. Germline assignment: CDR1 SGHRS and CDR2 YFSETQ. J lost 4 bases, V lost 2 bases, and 5 bases had no gene match. The sequence was collected from a man aged 40-49 years with rheumatoid arthritis. This rearrangement joins TRBV5-1 to TRBJ2-1, with 11 bases aligning to TRBD2. The sequenced sample consisted of PBMCs. This chain's CDR3 is CASSFLAGGSYNEQFF. CDR3 bases: TGCGCCAGCAGCTTCCTAGCGGGAGGCTCGTACAATGAGCAGTTCTTC. Looking up the rest from reference TRBV5-1 and TRBJ2-1 gives the full variable domain: KAGVTQTPRYLIKTRGQQVTLSCSPISGHRSVSWYQQTPGQGLQFLFEYFSETQRNKGNFPGRFSGRQFSNSRSEMNVSTLELGDSALYLCASSFLAGGSYNEQFFGPGTRLTVL.